This note documents a single TCR beta chain sequence. In the authors' methods: Counts of nucleated cells, estimated from reference gene primer amplification, were obtained. Assay: immunoSEQ multiplex PCR; the TCRdb copy retains only in-frame clones and omits some. Clone size and the V and J calls come from that table; the DNA yielded D and trimming. The sample includes around 290,000 clones, around 88% of them seen just once. This specimen comes from a study of blood T cell repertoires in COVID-19. For the study at large: Sites in the United States, Italy and Spain provided acute and convalescent COVID-19 samples. Sample material is recorded as cDNA or gDNA derived from T cells, B-cell-depleted T cells, or PBMCs.

Per germline, CDR1 MNHEY and CDR2 SMNVEV (reference sequence). The CDR3 covers 15 residues. V dropped 10 bases and J dropped 7 bases, with 20 bases sitting between them. The TCR originated in a woman in her seventies with COVID-19, enrolled during active disease. This sequence joins TRBV27 and TRBJ1-6; TRBD1 is a possible D gene (6 bases). The sample comprised peripheral blood. CDR3 in amino acids: CATGTRDTLNSPLHF. The CDR3 bases are TGTGCCACTGGCACCCGGGACACCCTAAATTCACCCCTCCACTTT.